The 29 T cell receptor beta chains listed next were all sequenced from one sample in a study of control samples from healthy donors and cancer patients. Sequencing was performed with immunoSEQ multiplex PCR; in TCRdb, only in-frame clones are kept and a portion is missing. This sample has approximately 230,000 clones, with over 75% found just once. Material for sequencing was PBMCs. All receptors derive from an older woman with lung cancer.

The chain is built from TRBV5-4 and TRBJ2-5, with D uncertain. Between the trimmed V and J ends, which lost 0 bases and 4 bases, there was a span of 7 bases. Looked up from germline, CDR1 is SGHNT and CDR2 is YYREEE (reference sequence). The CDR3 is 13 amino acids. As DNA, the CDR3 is TGTGCCAGCAGCTTGGAGCTCCTAGAGACCCAGTACTTC. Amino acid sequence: CASSLELLETQYF.

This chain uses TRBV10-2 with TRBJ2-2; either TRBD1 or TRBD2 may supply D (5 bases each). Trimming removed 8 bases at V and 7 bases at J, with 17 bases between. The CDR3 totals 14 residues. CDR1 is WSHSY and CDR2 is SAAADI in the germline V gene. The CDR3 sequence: CASLRDRQRGELFF. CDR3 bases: TGCGCCAGCCTCCGGGACCGTCAACGCGGGGAGCTGTTTTTT.

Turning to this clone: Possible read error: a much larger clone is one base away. The CDR3: CASSEFYEQYF. Here the CDR3 DNA reads TGTGCCAGCAGTGAATTTTACGAGCAGTACTTC. This chain joins TRBV6-1 and TRBJ2-7, with D unresolved. This CDR3 has 11 amino acids. CDR1 is MNHNS, CDR2 SASEGT, per germline. Between the trimmed V and J ends, which lost 2 bases and 4 bases, there was a span of 3 bases.

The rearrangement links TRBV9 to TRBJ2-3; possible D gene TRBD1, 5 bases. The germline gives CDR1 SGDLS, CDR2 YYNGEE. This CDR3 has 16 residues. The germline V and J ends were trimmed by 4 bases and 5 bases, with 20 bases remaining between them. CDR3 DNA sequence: TGTGCCAGCAGCCCAAGCCTCCGGGCAGGGCAAGATACGCAGTATTTT. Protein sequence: CASSPSLRAGQDTQYF.

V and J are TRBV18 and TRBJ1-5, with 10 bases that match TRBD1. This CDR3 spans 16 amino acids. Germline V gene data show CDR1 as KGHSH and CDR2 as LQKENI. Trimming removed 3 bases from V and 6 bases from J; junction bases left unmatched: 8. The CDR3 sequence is CASSPSTGGRSQPQHF. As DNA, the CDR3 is TGTGCCAGCTCACCCTCGACAGGGGGCAGATCTCAGCCCCAGCATTTT.

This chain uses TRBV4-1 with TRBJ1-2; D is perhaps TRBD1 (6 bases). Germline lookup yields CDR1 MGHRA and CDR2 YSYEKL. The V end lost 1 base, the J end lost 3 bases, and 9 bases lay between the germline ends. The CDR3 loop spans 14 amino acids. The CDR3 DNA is TGCGCCAGCAGCCAAGGTCCAGGGGACTATGGCTACACCTTC. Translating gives CASSQGPGDYGYTF.

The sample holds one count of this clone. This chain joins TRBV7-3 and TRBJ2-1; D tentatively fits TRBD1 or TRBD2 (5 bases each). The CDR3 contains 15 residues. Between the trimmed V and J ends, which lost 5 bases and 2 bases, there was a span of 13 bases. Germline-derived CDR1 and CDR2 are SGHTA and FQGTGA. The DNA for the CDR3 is TGTGCCAGCAGCCCGTACCCGGGGCCCTACAATGAGCAGTTCTTC. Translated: CASSPYPGPYNEQFF.

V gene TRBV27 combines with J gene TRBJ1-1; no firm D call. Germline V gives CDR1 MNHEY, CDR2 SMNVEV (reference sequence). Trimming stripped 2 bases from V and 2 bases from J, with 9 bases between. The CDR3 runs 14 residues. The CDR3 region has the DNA TGTGCCAGCAGTTTACTTAGCGCCAACACTGAAGCTTTCTTT. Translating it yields CASSLLSANTEAFF.

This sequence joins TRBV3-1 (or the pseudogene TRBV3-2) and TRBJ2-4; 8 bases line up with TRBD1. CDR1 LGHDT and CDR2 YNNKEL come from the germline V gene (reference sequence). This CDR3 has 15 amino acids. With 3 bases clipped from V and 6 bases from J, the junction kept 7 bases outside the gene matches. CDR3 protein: CASSHTPRGRNIQYF. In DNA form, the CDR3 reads TGTGCCAGCAGCCATACCCCCAGGGGGCGAAACATTCAGTACTTC.

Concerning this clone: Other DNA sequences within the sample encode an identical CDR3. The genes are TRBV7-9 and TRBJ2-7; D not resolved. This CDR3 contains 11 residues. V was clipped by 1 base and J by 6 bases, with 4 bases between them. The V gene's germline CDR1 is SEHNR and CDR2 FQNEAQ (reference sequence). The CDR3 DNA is TGTGCCAGCAGCTTAGATCGCGAGCAGTACTTC. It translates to CASSLDREQYF.

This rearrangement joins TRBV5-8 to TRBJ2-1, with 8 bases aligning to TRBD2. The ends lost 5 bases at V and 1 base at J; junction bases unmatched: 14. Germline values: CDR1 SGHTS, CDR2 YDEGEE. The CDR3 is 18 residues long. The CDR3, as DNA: TGTGCCAGCAGTCCGGGAGGGGCCCTAGCGGATTCCTACAATGAGCAGTTCTTC. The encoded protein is CASSPGGALADSYNEQFF.

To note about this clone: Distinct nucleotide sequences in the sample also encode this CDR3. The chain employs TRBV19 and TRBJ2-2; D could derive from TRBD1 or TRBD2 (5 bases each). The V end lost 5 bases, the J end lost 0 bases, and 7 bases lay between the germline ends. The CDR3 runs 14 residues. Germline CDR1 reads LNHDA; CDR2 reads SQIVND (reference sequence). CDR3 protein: CASSGTANTGELFF. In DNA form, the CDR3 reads TGTGCCAGTAGTGGGACGGCGAACACCGGGGAGCTGTTTTTT.

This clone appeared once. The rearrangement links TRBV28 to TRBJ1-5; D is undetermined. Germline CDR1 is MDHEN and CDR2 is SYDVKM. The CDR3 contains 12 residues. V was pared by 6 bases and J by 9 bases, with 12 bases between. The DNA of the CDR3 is TGTGCCAGCAGCCTAGAAGGCCGGCCCCAGCATTTT. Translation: CASSLEGRPQHF.

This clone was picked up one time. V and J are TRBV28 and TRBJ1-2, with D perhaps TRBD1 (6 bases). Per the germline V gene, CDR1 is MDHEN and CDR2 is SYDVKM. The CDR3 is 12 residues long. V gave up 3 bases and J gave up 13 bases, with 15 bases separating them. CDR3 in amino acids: CASSLSPGACTF. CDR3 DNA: TGTGCCAGCAGTTTGTCGCCGGGGGCCTGCACCTTC.

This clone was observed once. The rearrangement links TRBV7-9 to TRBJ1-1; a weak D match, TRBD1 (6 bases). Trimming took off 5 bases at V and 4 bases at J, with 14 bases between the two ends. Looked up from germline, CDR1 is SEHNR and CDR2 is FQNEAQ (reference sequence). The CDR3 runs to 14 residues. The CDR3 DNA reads TGTGCCAGCAGCGAACAGGGTGGCGGCACTGAAGCTTTCTTT. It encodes CASSEQGGGTEAFF.

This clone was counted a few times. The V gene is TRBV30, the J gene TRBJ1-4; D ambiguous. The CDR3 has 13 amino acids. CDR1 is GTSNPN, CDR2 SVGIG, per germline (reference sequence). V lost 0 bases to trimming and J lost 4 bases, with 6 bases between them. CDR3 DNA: TGTGCCTGGAGTGTGGCAGTTAATGAAAAACTGTTTTTT. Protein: CAWSVAVNEKLFF.

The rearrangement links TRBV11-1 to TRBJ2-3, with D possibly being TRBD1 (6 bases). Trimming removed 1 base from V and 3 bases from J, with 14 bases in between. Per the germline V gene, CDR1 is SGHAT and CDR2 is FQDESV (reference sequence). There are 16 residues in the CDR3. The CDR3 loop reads CASSLDMGAKTDTQYF. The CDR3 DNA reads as TGTGCCAGCAGCTTAGACATGGGGGCTAAGACAGATACGCAGTATTTT.

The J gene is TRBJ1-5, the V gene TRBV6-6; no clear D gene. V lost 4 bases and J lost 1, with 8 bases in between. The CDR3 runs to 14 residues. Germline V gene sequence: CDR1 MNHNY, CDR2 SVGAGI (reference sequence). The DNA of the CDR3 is TGTGCCAGCAGTTCTGGGAGGAGCAATCAGCCCCAGCATTTT. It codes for CASSSGRSNQPQHF.

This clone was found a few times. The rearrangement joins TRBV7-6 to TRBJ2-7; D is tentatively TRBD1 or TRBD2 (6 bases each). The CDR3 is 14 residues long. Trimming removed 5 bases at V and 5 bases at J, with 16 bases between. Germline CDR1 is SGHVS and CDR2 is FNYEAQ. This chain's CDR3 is CASSKRQEGDEQYF. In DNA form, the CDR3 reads TGTGCCAGCAGCAAACGACAGGAGGGCGACGAGCAGTACTTC.

CDR3 sequence reads: CASSHGTGRGEKLFF. In DNA, the CDR3 is TGCGCCAGCAGCCACGGGACAGGGAGGGGTGAAAAACTGTTTTTT. This chain connects TRBV5-1 to TRBJ1-4; 9 bases align to TRBD1. The junction had 8 bases not matched to a gene; V was cut back by 4 bases and J by 7 bases. Looked up from germline, CDR1 is SGHRS and CDR2 is YFSETQ. This CDR3 comprises 15 residues.

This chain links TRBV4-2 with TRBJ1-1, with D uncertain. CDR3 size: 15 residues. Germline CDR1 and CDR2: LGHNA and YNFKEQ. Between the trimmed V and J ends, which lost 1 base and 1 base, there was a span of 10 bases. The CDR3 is CASSQGAERNTEAFF. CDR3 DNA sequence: TGTGCCAGCAGCCAAGGGGCAGAACGGAACACTGAAGCTTTCTTT.

This chain's CDR3 is CATRSWGRDTEAFF. In DNA form, the CDR3 reads TGTGCCACCAGGTCATGGGGGCGGGACACTGAAGCTTTCTTT. V usage is TRBV24-1 and J usage is TRBJ1-1; a weak D match, TRBD1 (6 bases). With 7 bases removed from V and 3 bases from J, the gap between germline ends came to 14 bases. Per germline, CDR1 KGHDR and CDR2 SFDVKD. The CDR3 sequence is 14 residues long.

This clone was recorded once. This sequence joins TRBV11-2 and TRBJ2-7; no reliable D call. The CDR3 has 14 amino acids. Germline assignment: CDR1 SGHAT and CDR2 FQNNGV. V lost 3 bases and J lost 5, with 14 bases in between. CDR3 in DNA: TGTGCCAGCAGCTTTAATCCATTCTCTGACGAGCAGTACTTC. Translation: CASSFNPFSDEQYF.

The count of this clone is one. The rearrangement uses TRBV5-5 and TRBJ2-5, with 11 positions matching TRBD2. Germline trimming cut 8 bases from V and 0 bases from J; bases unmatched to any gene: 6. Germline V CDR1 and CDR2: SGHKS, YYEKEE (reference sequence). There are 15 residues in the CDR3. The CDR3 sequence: CASHATSGNQETQYF. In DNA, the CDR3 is TGTGCCAGTCACGCGACTAGCGGGAACCAAGAGACCCAGTACTTC.

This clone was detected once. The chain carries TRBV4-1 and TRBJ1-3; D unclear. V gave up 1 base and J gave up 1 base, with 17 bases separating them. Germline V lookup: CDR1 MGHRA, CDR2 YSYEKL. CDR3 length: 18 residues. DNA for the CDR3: TGCGCCAGCAGCCAAGTTAAGTTAGTGCGGGATTCTGGAAACACCATATATTTT. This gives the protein CASSQVKLVRDSGNTIYF.

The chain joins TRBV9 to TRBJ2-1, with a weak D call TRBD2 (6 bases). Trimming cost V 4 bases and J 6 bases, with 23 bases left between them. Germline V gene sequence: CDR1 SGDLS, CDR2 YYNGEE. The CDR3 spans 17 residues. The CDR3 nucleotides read TGTGCCAGCAGCCCACAACCGGCCGGAGGGATCCGCAATGAGCAGTTCTTC. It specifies CASSPQPAGGIRNEQFF.

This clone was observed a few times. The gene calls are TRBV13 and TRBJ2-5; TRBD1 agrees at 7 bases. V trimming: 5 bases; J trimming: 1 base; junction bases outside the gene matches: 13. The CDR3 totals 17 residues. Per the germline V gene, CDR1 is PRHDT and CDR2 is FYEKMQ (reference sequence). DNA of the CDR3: TGTGCCAGCAGCCGACGGGACAGCCAGGAGCCCCAAGAGACCCAGTACTTC. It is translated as CASSRRDSQEPQETQYF. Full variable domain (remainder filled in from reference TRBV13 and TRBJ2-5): AAGVIQSPRHLIKEKRETATLKCYPIPRHDTVYWYQQGPGQDPQFLISFYEKMQSDKGSIPDRFSAQQFSDYHSELNMSSLELGDSALYFCASSRRDSQEPQETQYFGPGTRLLVL.

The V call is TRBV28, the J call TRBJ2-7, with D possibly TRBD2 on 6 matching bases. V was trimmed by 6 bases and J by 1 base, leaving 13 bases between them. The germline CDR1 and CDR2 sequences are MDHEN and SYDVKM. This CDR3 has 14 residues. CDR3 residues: CASSPGTFSYEQYF. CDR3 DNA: TGTGCCAGCAGCCCCGGGACTTTTTCCTACGAGCAGTACTTC.

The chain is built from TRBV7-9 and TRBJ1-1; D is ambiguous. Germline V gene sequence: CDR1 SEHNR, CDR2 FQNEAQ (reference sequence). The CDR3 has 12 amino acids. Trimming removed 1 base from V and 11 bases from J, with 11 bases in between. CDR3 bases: TGTGCCAGCAGCTTAGACAGAGGGAGGGCTTTCTTT. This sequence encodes CASSLDRGRAFF.